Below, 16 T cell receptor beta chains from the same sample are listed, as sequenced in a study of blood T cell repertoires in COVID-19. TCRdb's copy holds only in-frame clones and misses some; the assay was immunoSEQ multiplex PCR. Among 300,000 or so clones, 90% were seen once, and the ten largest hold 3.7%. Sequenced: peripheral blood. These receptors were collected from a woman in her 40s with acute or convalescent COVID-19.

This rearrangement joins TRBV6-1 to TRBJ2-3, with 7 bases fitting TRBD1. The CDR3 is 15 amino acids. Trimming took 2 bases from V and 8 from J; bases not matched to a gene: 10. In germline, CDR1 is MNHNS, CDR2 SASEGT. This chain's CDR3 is CASSEFYRGGGTQYF. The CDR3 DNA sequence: TGTGCCAGCAGTGAATTCTACAGGGGTGGTGGTACGCAGTATTTT.

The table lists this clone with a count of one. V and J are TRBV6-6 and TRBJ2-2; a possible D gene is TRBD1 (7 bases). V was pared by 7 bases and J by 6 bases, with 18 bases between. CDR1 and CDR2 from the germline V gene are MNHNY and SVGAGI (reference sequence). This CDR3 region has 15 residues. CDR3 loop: CASTTRQGGAGELFF. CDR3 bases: TGTGCCAGCACTACTAGACAGGGAGGAGCCGGGGAGCTGTTTTTT.

The CDR3 DNA sequence: TGTGCCAGCAGCCACTCCAGACTGTATAGCAATCAGCCCCAGCATTTT. It is translated as CASSHSRLYSNQPQHF. The chain links TRBV3-1 (or the pseudogene TRBV3-2) to TRBJ1-5, with D uncertain. This CDR3 is built from 16 residues. V shed 3 bases and J shed 0 bases, with 12 bases lying between them. Germline CDR1 and CDR2: LGHDT and YNNKEL (reference sequence).

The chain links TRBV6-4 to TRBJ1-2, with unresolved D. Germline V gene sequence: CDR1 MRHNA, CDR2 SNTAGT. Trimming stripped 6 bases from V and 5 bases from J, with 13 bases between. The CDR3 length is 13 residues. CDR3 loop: CASSQVNSYGYTF. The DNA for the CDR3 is TGTGCCAGCAGCCAGGTGAATTCATATGGCTACACCTTC.

The CDR3 nucleotides read TGTGCCAGCAGCCTACACCCCCTCGTAGGGGGGGTCACTGAAGCTTTCTTT. Translating it yields CASSLHPLVGGVTEAFF. The chain couples TRBV11-2 to TRBJ1-1; TRBD1 is a possible D gene (6 bases). V shed 5 bases and J shed 4 bases, with 23 bases lying between them. Germline CDR1 is SGHAT and CDR2 is FQNNGV. CDR3 length equals 17 residues.

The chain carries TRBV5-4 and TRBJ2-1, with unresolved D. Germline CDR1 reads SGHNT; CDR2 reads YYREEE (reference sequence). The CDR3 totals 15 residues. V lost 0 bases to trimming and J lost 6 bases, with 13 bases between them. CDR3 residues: CASSLGPAVVNEQFF. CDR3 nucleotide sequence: TGTGCCAGCAGCTTGGGTCCCGCGGTTGTCAATGAGCAGTTCTTC.

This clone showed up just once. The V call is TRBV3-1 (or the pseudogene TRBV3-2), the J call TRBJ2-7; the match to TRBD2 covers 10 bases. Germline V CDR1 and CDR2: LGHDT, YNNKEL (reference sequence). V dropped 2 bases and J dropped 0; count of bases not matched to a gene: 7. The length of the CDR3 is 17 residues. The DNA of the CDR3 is TGTGCCAGCAGCCAACCAGAACTAGCGGGGATCTCCTACGAGCAGTACGTC. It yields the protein CASSQPELAGISYEQYV.

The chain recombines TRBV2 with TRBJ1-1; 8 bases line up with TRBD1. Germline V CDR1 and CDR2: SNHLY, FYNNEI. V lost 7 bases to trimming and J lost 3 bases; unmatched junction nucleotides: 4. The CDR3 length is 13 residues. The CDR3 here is CASIGQGYTEAFF. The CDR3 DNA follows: TGTGCCAGCATTGGACAGGGATACACTGAAGCTTTCTTT. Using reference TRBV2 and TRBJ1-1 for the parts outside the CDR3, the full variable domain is EPEVTQTPSHQVTQMGQEVILRCVPISNHLYFYWYRQILGQKVEFLVSFYNNEISEKSEIFDDQFSVERPDGSNFTLKIRSTKLEDSAMYFCASIGQGYTEAFFGQGTRLTVV.

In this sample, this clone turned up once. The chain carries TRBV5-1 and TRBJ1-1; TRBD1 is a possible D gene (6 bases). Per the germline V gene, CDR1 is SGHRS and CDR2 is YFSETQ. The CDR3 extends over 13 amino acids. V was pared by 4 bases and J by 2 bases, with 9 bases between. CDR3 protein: CASSQQGNTEAFF. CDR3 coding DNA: TGCGCCAGCAGCCAACAGGGTAACACTGAAGCTTTCTTT.

In DNA form, the CDR3 reads TGCAGCGTTAAAAGCTTTCACGGGGAAAAACTGTTTTTT. Its protein product is CSVKSFHGEKLFF. The rearrangement uses TRBV29-1 and TRBJ1-4; D is uncertain. The V gene lost 5 bases and the J gene lost 8 bases, with 15 bases spanning the gap. Looked up from germline, CDR1 is SQVTM and CDR2 is ANQGSEA. The CDR3 extends over 13 amino acids.

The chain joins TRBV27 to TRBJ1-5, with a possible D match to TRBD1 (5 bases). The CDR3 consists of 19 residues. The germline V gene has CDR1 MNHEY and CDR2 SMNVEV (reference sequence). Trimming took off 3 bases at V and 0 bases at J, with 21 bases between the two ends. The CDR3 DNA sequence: TGTGCCAGCAGTTTGGCGTCCAGGGAGGGTATCGGTAGCAATCAGCCCCAGCATTTT. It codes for CASSLASREGIGSNQPQHF.

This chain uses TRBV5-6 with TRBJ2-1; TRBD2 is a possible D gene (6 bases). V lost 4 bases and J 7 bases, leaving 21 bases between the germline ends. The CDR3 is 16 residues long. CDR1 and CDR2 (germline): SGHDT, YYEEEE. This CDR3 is CASSGSAWLGRNEQFF. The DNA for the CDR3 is TGTGCCAGCAGCGGGAGTGCTTGGTTAGGGAGGAATGAGCAGTTCTTC.

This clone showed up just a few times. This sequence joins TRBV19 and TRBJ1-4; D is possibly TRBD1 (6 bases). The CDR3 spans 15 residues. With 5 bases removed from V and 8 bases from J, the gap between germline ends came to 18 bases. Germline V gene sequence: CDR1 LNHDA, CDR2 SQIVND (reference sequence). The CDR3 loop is CASSRGGGSGEKLFF. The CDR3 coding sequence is TGTGCCAGTAGTCGAGGGGGAGGGAGTGGCGAAAAACTGTTTTTT.

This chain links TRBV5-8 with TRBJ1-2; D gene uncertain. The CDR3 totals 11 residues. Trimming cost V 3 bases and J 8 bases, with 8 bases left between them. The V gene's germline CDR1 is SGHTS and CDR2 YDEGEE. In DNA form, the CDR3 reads TGTGCCAGCAGCTACACCATGGGCTACACCTTC. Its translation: CASSYTMGYTF.

The CDR3 loop is CASSGHLISGANVLTF. The CDR3 DNA reads as TGTGCCAGCTCGGGACACCTCATCTCTGGGGCCAACGTCCTGACTTTC. V is TRBV2 and J is TRBJ2-6; TRBD1 is a possible D gene (6 bases). The CDR3 is made up of 16 amino acids. Trimming shortened V by 8 bases and J by 0 bases, and 14 bases separated the two germline ends. Germline lookup yields CDR1 SNHLY and CDR2 FYNNEI.

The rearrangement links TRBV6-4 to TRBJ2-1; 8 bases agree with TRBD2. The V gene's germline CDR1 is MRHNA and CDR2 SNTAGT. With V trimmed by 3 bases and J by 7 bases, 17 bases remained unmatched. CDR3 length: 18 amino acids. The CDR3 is CASSEVASGFGFRNEQFF. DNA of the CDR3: TGTGCCAGCAGTGAGGTGGCTAGCGGGTTCGGTTTTCGGAATGAGCAGTTCTTC.